In its sample, the clone carrying this TCR beta chain was seen a few times. This sample is part of a study of blood T cell repertoires in COVID-19. Some clones are missing from TCRdb's copy, which holds only in-frame ones; the method was immunoSEQ multiplex PCR. Found here are 40,000 to 45,000 clones, roughly 89% of them singletons; the top ten hold 20% to 25%. With 4 bases removed from V and 2 bases from J, the gap between germline ends came to 6 bases. The length of the CDR3 is 13 residues. Germline V CDR1 and CDR2: LGHDT, YNNKEL (reference sequence). V is TRBV3-1 (or the pseudogene TRBV3-2) and J is TRBJ2-1, with D unclear. The sequenced material came from peripheral blood. The receptor's source is a man in his fifties or sixties with active COVID-19. This chain's CDR3 is CASSRSPYNEQFF. CDR3 nucleotide sequence: TGTGCCAGCAGCCGAAGCCCCTACAATGAGCAGTTCTTC.